This is a list of T cell receptor beta chains from one sample in a study of regulatory T cells in long-lasting Graves disease. TCRdb re-analysed the multiplex PCR reads in MiXCR, keeping a single row per CDR3 protein. The table includes roughly 560,000 distinct CDR3 sequences, around 15% detected once. The sample was also reused in another study, on T cells in Graves' hyperthyroidism and ophthalmopathy.

The sequences come from peripheral blood mononuclear cells (PBMCs), collected at new diagnosis, from a patient treated with antithyroid drugs. The source is a woman aged 35-65 years with Graves disease. Both conserved end residues are part of each CDR3. The D gene is left open where the match is weak. Only part of the rows carry a size: once, few, many, or a class if the clone is expanded.

TRBV5-6	TRBJ2-3	NA	many	CASSLGAVNPDTQYF	TGTGCCAGCAGCTTGGGAGCGGTTAACCCAGATACGCAGTATTTT
TRBV7-8	TRBJ1-1	NA	many	CASSSGLQNTEAFF	TGTGCCAGCAGCTCGGGTCTCCAGAACACTGAAGCTTTCTTT
TRBV3-1	TRBJ1-1	NA	many	CASSRDGPPMNTEAFF	TGTGCCAGCAGCCGGGACGGCCCGCCGATGAACACTGAAGCTTTCTTT
TRBV12-3/TRBV12-4	TRBJ1-5	NA	many	CASSKRGQPQHF	TGTGCCAGCAGTAAAAGGGGTCAGCCCCAGCATTTT
TRBV5-1	TRBJ2-2	NA	NA	CASSLDVSSRENTGELFF	TGCGCCAGCAGCTTGGATGTTAGTAGCAGGGAGAACACCGGGGAGCTGTTTTTT
TRBV10-3	TRBJ1-5	TRBD1	many	CAISESTGRNQPQHF	TGTGCCATCAGTGAGTCGACAGGGAGGAATCAGCCCCAGCATTTT
TRBV19	TRBJ1-2	NA	NA	CASSSAGYTF	TGTGCCAGTAGTAGTGCGGGCTACACCTTC
TRBV6-2/TRBV6-3	TRBJ2-7	NA	many	CASSQTYYEQYF	TGTGCCAGCAGCCAGACTTATTACGAGCAGTACTTC
TRBV20-1	TRBJ1-1	NA	many	CSARDPRGYTEAFF	TGCAGTGCTAGAGATCCGAGGGGGTACACTGAAGCTTTCTTT
TRBV10-3	TRBJ1-1	TRBD1	many	CAIRGQMNTEAFF	TGTGCCATCAGGGGACAGATGAACACTGAAGCTTTCTTT
TRBV11-3	TRBJ2-5	NA	many	CASSLPEVPETQYF	TGTGCCAGCAGCCTCCCCGAGGTCCCAGAGACCCAGTACTTC
TRBV7-8	TRBJ1-1	NA	many	CASSLGFGEAFF	TGTGCCAGCAGCTTAGGTTTCGGTGAAGCTTTCTTT
TRBV5-4	TRBJ2-3	NA	few	CASSLFTGTSTDTQYF	TGTGCCAGCAGCTTGTTCACAGGGACAAGCACAGATACGCAGTATTTT
TRBV4-1	TRBJ1-4	NA	NA	CASSTIATNEKLFF	TGCGCCAGCAGCACGATTGCAACTAATGAAAAACTGTTTTTT
TRBV19	TRBJ2-6	TRBD1	NA	CASVTGSGANVLTF	TGTGCCAGTGTGACAGGGTCTGGGGCCAACGTCCTGACTTTC
TRBV7-8	TRBJ1-2	NA	NA	CASSFTLSGAYGYTF	TGTGCCAGCAGCTTCACCCTCTCAGGGGCCTATGGCTACACCTTC